Each of the 15 T cell receptor beta chains below was sequenced from the same sample in a study of T cell repertoires in cytomegalovirus infection. TCRdb reprocessed the reads with MiXCR, giving one entry per CDR3 protein. This table holds roughly 990,000 distinct CDR3 sequences, roughly 31% found once. Antigens for these TCRs are unknown. Material: cultured CD8+ T cells from PBMCs, obtained from culture after CMV antigen stimulation. Receptor source: a human donor in good health (CMV status not recorded). Some clones in this sample may be carry-over from other donors' samples.

This clonotype came up many times. The rearrangement joins TRBV7-2 to TRBJ2-3, with 10 positions matching TRBD2. V shed 6 bases, J shed 3 bases, and the junction held 12 bases outside the gene matches. In germline, CDR1 is SGHTA, CDR2 FQGNSA. There are 17 residues in the CDR3. CDR3: CASSSRGAGGRTDTQYF. The CDR3, as DNA: TGTGCCAGCAGTTCCCGTGGAGCGGGGGGGAGGACAGATACGCAGTATTTT.

The rearrangement links TRBV11-2 to TRBJ2-2, with D tentatively TRBD1 or TRBD2 (5 bases each). The germline V gene has CDR1 SGHAT and CDR2 FQNNGV. The CDR3 has 16 amino acids. V was cut by 1 base and J by 6 bases, with 15 bases left in between. DNA of the CDR3: TGTGCCAGCAGCTTAGGAACCAGGGAGAAGGCCGGGGAGCTGTTTTTT. Translated: CASSLGTREKAGELFF.

This clonotype was picked up one time. The rearrangement uses TRBV20-1 and TRBJ2-2; D assignment may be TRBD1 or TRBD2 (5 bases each). The V end lost 1 base, the J end lost 4 bases, and 16 bases lay between the germline ends. This CDR3 is built from 16 residues. The germline gives CDR1 DFQATT, CDR2 SNEGSKA (reference sequence). For the CDR3, the DNA is TGCAGTGCTAGAGGGGGCGCGGGCCGGGGCACCGGGGAGCTGTTTTTT. Its translation: CSARGGAGRGTGELFF.

This clonotype was seen many times. The rearrangement links TRBV12-3 or TRBV12-4 to TRBJ2-5; D is unresolved. The end of the DNA aligns better with TRBJ2-3, so the J call may be wrong. The CDR3 has 10 amino acids. As DNA, the CDR3 is TGTGCCAGCAGTTTCGAGACGCAGTATTTT. Translated: CASSFETQYF.

In regard to this clonotype: Compared with germline, one end of the junction differs, possibly owing to a read error. This chain connects TRBV5-4 to TRBJ1-1, with 8 positions matching TRBD1. This CDR3 is 11 amino acids long. Germline assignment: CDR1 SGHNT and CDR2 YYREEE (reference sequence). The CDR3 DNA is TGTGCCAGTGCAGGGGGCCTTGAAGCTTCCTTT. This codes for CASAGGLEASF.

This clonotype was found a few times. The V gene is TRBV27, the J gene TRBJ2-3, with unresolved D. The CDR3 loop spans 13 amino acids. V lost 0 bases to trimming and J lost 11 bases, with 12 bases between them. CDR1 is MNHEY, CDR2 SMNVEV, per germline (reference sequence). CDR3 nucleotides: TGTGCCAGCAGTTTATCCGCCGTAGGTATGCAGTATTTT. Its protein product is CASSLSAVGMQYF.

This clonotype was picked up a small number of times. At one boundary the junction diverges from the germline segment, which might be a read error. The genes are TRBV7-7 and TRBJ2-5; D gene ambiguous. The CDR3 extends over 13 amino acids. Germline V gene sequence: CDR1 SSHAT, CDR2 FNYEAQ (reference sequence). CDR3 amino acids: CASSLFGSETQYF. For the CDR3, the DNA is TGTGCTAGCAGCCTTTTTGGTTCAGAGACCCAGTACTTC. The full variable domain, in which reference TRBV7-7 and TRBJ2-5 provide the parts outside the CDR3, is GAGVSQSPRYKVTKRGQDVTLRCDPISSHATLYWYQQALGQGPEFLTYFNYEAQPDKSGLPSDRFSAERPEGSISTLTIQRTEQRDSAMYRCASSLFGSETQYFGPGTRLLVL.

Ten or more counts support this clonotype. The chain uses TRBV7-2 and TRBJ1-5; maybe TRBD1 (6 bases). From germline, CDR1 is SGHTA and CDR2 FQGNSA. The CDR3 covers 17 residues. Trimming pared 2 bases from V and 0 bases from J, leaving 14 bases between. DNA for the CDR3: TGTGCCAGCAGCTTAATCTCCGGACAGTATAGCAATCAGCCCCAGCATTTT. Translation gives CASSLISGQYSNQPQHF. Together with reference TRBV7-2 and TRBJ1-5, the CDR3 gives the full variable domain: GAGVSQSPSNKVTEKGKDVELRCDPISGHTALYWYRQSLGQGLEFLIYFQGNSAPDKSGLPSDRFSAERTGGSVSTLTIQRTQQEDSAVYLCASSLISGQYSNQPQHFGDGTRLSIL.

This clonotype showed up just a few times. This chain joins TRBV27 and TRBJ2-2; TRBD2 aligns across 8 bases. Germline values: CDR1 MNHEY, CDR2 SMNVEV (reference sequence). The trim removed 2 bases at V and 2 bases at J, leaving 4 bases unmatched. The CDR3 runs to 16 residues. The CDR3 sequence: CASSLTAGVNTGELFF. In DNA form, the CDR3 reads TGTGCCAGCAGTTTAACAGCGGGGGTCAACACCGGGGAGCTGTTTTTT.

This chain uses TRBV4-1 with TRBJ2-1; weak D call: TRBD1 (6 bases). V lost 3 bases and J 10 bases, leaving 19 bases between the germline ends. This CDR3 is built from 15 residues. From germline, CDR1 is MGHRA and CDR2 YSYEKL. This CDR3 reads CASSHPSQGQEEQFF. The CDR3 DNA is TGCGCCAGCAGCCATCCCTCTCAGGGGCAGGAGGAGCAGTTCTTC.

The sample holds a few counts of this clonotype. This chain uses TRBV4-1 with TRBJ2-1, with 9 bases that match TRBD2. The germline V gene encodes CDR1 MGHRA and CDR2 YSYEKL. This CDR3 is 16 amino acids long. The trim removed 0 bases at V and 9 bases at J, leaving 9 bases unmatched. Here the CDR3 DNA reads TGCGCCAGCAGCCAAGATCGAGCGGGGGGCCTCGGTGAGCAGTTCTTC. Encoded protein: CASSQDRAGGLGEQFF.

The chain carries TRBV19 and TRBJ2-2; TRBD1 aligns across 7 bases. Germline V gives CDR1 LNHDA, CDR2 SQIVND (reference sequence). This CDR3 is built from 16 residues. V shed 6 bases and J 4 bases; nucleotides not matched to a gene: 11. CDR3: CASSDLGQPFTGELFF. In DNA, the CDR3 is TGTGCCAGTAGCGACCTGGGACAGCCTTTCACCGGGGAGCTGTTTTTT.

In its sample, this clonotype was seen many times. J is TRBJ2-1 and V is TRBV28; D call uncertain. This CDR3 has 15 amino acids. Trimming stripped 2 bases from V and 3 bases from J, with 11 bases between. Germline assignment: CDR1 MDHEN and CDR2 SYDVKM. CDR3 sequence (DNA): TGTGCCAGCAGTTTAAGGACCCTAGGCTACAATGAGCAGTTCTTC. This gives the protein CASSLRTLGYNEQFF.

This clonotype was observed many times. The chain links TRBV7-6 to TRBJ1-1; D unresolved. Germline V gene lookup returns CDR1 SGHVS and CDR2 FNYEAQ. The CDR3 is 15 amino acids. V was clipped by 5 bases and J by 1 base, with 14 bases between them. CDR3 nucleotides: TGTGCCAGCAGCGCCAATAGCCTCCCGAACACTGAAGCTTTCTTT. This gives the protein CASSANSLPNTEAFF.

The chain uses TRBV6-2 or TRBV6-3 and TRBJ1-2, with 7 positions matching TRBD1. Trimming took 7 bases from V and 5 from J; bases not matched to a gene: 7. CDR3 length: 13 amino acids. The V gene's germline CDR1 is MNHEY and CDR2 SVGEGT. Written as DNA, the CDR3 is TGTGCCAGCACTGACGGGACAGCGTATGGCTACACCTTC. Its translation: CASTDGTAYGYTF.